This paragraph covers one T cell receptor (beta chain) sequence. This CDR3 has 15 residues. V shed 4 bases and J shed 7 bases, with 17 bases lying between them. Germline V CDR1 and CDR2: SGHRS, YFSETQ. Data came from immunoSEQ multiplex PCR; TCRdb stores just in-frame clones and leaves some out. Counted here are roughly 180,000 clones, about 90% occurring once; the ten biggest clones make up about a fifth. The sample comes from a study of blood T cell repertoires in COVID-19. The source of this sequence is a man aged 70 or older with active or convalescent COVID-19. The chain carries TRBV5-1 and TRBJ2-2, with a possible D match to TRBD1 (5 bases). Sequencing used peripheral blood. CDR3 region: CASSLDSQGIGELFF. The CDR3 bases are TGCGCCAGCAGCCTCGACAGTCAAGGGATCGGGGAGCTGTTTTTT.